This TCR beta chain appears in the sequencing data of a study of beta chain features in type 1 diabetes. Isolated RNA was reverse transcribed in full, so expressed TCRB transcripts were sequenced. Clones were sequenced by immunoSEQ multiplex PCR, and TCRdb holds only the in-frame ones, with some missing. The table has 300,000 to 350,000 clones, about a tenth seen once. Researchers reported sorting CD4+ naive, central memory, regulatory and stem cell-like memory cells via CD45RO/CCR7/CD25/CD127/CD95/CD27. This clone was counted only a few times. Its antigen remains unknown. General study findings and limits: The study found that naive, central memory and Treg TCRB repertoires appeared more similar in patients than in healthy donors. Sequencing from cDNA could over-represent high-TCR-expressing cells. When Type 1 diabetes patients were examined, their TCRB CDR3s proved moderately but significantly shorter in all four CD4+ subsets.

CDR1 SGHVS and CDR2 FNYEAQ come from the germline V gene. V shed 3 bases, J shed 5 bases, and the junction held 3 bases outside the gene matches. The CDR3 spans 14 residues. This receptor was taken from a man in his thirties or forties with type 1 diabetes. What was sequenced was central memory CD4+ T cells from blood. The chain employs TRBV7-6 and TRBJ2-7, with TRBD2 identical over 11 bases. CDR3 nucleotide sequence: TGTGCCAGCAGCTTGACTAGCGGGGCGGACGAGCAGTACTTC. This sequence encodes CASSLTSGADEQYF.